A selection of T cell receptor beta chains follows, all from one sample in a study of blood T cells in healthy people across ages. From the 5' RACE reads, TCRdb called clonotypes with MiXCR, one entry per CDR3 protein. The data contain more than 1,400,000 distinct CDR3 sequences, roughly 40% of them singletons. Sequencing was carried out using blood. The receptor source for this set is a woman aged 18-29 years in good health. Each CDR3 is given with its conserved first and last residue. D genes are given only for firm matches. Expanded clones are given a class, and other clones once, few, many or no size at all.

clone_size	j_call	v_call	d_call	cdr3_nt	cdr3_aa
-	TRBJ1-4	TRBV27	-	TGTGCCCCCAGGACAGACTATTATGAAAAACTGTTTTTT	CAPRTDYYEKLFF
-	TRBJ2-5	TRBV29-1	TRBD2	TGCAGCGTTGCCGGGACTAGCGGGAACCAAGAGACCCAGTACTTC	CSVAGTSGNQETQYF
-	TRBJ2-7	TRBV7-2	TRBD2	TGTGCCAGCAGCTTTGATAGCGGGAGGGCCCACAATGAGCAGTACTTC	CASSFDSGRAHNEQYF
-	TRBJ1-1	TRBV7-9	TRBD1	TGTGCCAGCAGCTTCATTCCGGGACAGGGGATGGACACTGAAGCTTTCTTT	CASSFIPGQGMDTEAFF
-	TRBJ1-1	TRBV20-1	-	TGCAGTGCTAGAGATATTATGGGACATACTAACACTGAAGCTTTCTTT	CSARDIMGHTNTEAFF
-	TRBJ2-2	TRBV20-1	-	TGCAGTGCGCAAGAGTGGGCCGGGGAGCTGTTTTTT	CSAQEWAGELFF
few	TRBJ2-1	TRBV20-1	-	TGCAGTGCTAGAGATCACTTAGCCTTTTACAATGAGCAGTTCTTC	CSARDHLAFYNEQFF
-	TRBJ2-1	TRBV7-9	-	TGTGCCAGCAGCTTTTCCCAAGACCCGAAGTTCTACAGTGAGCAGTTCTTC	CASSFSQDPKFYSEQFF
-	TRBJ2-5	TRBV9	-	TGTGCCAGCAGCGTAATCGTGTCAGACCAAGAGACCCAGTACTTC	CASSVIVSDQETQYF
few	TRBJ2-1	TRBV20-1	-	TGCAGTGCTAGAGATGGAGGAAATGAGCAGTTCTTC	CSARDGGNEQFF
few	TRBJ2-7	TRBV20-1	-	TGCAGTGCTAGGGGGGACGAGGGCTACGAGCAGTACTTC	CSARGDEGYEQYF
-	TRBJ2-3	TRBV10-3	TRBD1	TGTGCCATCAGTGAGTCAGGGGCCCCCGGGACAGGCACAGATACGCAGTATTTT	CAISESGAPGTGTDTQYF
many	TRBJ2-5	TRBV12-3/TRBV12-4	-	TGTGCCAGCAGTTTAGGGGCAGGGCAAGAGACCCAGTACTTC	CASSLGAGQETQYF
-	TRBJ2-3	TRBV18	TRBD2	TGTGCCAGCGCGCCGGGACTAGCCACAGATACGCAGTATTTT	CASAPGLATDTQYF
few	TRBJ2-1	TRBV11-1	-	TGTGCCAGCAGCTTAGTGGACTATGAGCAGTTCTTC	CASSLVDYEQFF
-	TRBJ2-2	TRBV20-1	TRBD2	TGCAGTGCTAGAGAACGGCTAGCGGGAAACACCGGGGAGCTGTTTTTT	CSARERLAGNTGELFF
-	TRBJ1-2	TRBV6-1	-	TGTGCCAGCAGCGAAATACTGCAAAACTATGGCTACACCTTC	CASSEILQNYGYTF
-	TRBJ1-2	TRBV2	-	TGTGCCAGCAGTAAGACAGAACACTATGGCTACACCTTC	CASSKTEHYGYTF
once	TRBJ2-3	TRBV3-1	-	TGTGCCAGTGGGGGGGCAATCACAGATACGCAGTATTTT	CASGGAITDTQYF
few	TRBJ1-2	TRBV5-1	-	TGCGCCAGCAGCTCAGGGGACGCCATCCTATTGGGAGGCTACACCTTC	CASSSGDAILLGGYTF
few	TRBJ2-7	TRBV18	TRBD1	TGTGCCAGCTCACGAGACAGGGTGGGCGAGCAGTACTTC	CASSRDRVGEQYF
-	TRBJ2-3	TRBV27	TRBD1	TGTGCCAGCAGTTTTTTAAGGACAGGGGCACCAGATACGCAGTATTTT	CASSFLRTGAPDTQYF
-	TRBJ2-7	TRBV20-1	TRBD2	TGCAGTGCTGAGGAGCGGGGGAACTCCTACGAGCAGTACTTC	CSAEERGNSYEQYF
-	TRBJ1-1	TRBV5-1	-	TGCGCCAGCAGAGTGGACACAGGTGGATTACCTTTCTTC	CASRVDTGGLPFF
-	TRBJ1-2	TRBV13	TRBD1	TGTGCCAGCAGCTCGTCCCGGGACAGGGACCTGTCTGGCTACACCTTC	CASSSSRDRDLSGYTF
-	TRBJ2-3	TRBV27	-	TGTGCCAGCAGTTTTCTAGCTCTTTCCACAGATACGCAGTATTTT	CASSFLALSTDTQYF
-	TRBJ2-5	TRBV5-1	-	TGCGCCAGCAGCCCGGGGGACGGCTCCCAAGAGACCCAGTACTTC	CASSPGDGSQETQYF
-	TRBJ2-1	TRBV14	-	TGTGCCAGCAGCCCCCGCAGGGGGGGTGAGTTCTTC	CASSPRRGGEFF
-	TRBJ2-2	TRBV10-3	-	TGTGCCATTTCAAACAGGGAGACCCCCGGGGAGCTGTTTTTT	CAISNRETPGELFF
-	TRBJ1-5	TRBV2	-	TGTGCCAGTCTGGCTCAGGGGCCTAATCAGCCCCAGCATTTT	CASLAQGPNQPQHF
-	TRBJ1-2	TRBV20-1	TRBD1	TGCAGTTCTCCGACAGGGGAAGACTATGGCTACACCTTC	CSSPTGEDYGYTF